This T cell receptor (beta chain) was captured in a study of cytomegalovirus exposure and HLA in healthy donors. The PCR was carried out with 60 Vbeta primers and 13 Jbeta primers. Clones were sequenced by immunoSEQ multiplex PCR, and TCRdb holds only the in-frame ones, with some missing. This table has approximately 100,000 clones, about 80% appearing once. The TCR originated in a middle-aged woman in good health and CMV-seropositive. What was sequenced was PBMCs.

As DNA, the CDR3 is TGTGCCAGCAGTCTGTCGGTGGGGGGGTCCTACGAGCAGTACTTC. Encoded protein: CASSLSVGGSYEQYF. The chain is built from TRBV6-6 and TRBJ2-7, with 7 positions matching TRBD2. This CDR3 comprises 15 residues. The trim removed 5 bases at V and 1 base at J, leaving 8 bases unmatched. Per germline, CDR1 MNHNY and CDR2 SVGAGI (reference sequence).